A selection of T cell receptor beta chains follows, all from one sample in a study of shared clonotypes between healthy human individuals. Assay: immunoSEQ multiplex PCR; the TCRdb copy retains only in-frame clones and omits some. The profile covers approximately 2.3 million clones, with 85% to 95% appearing a single time and approximately 0.4% taken by the ten largest. The specimen was naive CD4+ T cells from PBMCs. These TCRs come from a young man in good health. Some clones in this sample may be carry-over from other donors' samples. The CDR3 runs from the conserved cysteine through the conserved F or W. Fields, in order: D gene, CDR3 length, J gene, V gene, clone size, CDR3 protein, CDR3 DNA. D genes are given only for firm matches. Clone size is given for some rows only: seen once, a few or many times, or a class if the clone is expanded.

TRBD1	16	TRBJ2-2	TRBV5-1	.	CASTSSQGAGTGELFF	TGCGCCAGCACTTCCTCACAGGGGGCAGGGACCGGGGAGCTGTTTTTT
.	13	TRBJ1-1	TRBV7-2	few	CASSSEGGTEAFF	TGTGCCAGCAGCTCGGAGGGGGGCACTGAAGCTTTCTTT
.	13	TRBJ2-5	TRBV5-1	.	CASSLDAARAQYF	TGCGCCAGCAGCTTGGATGCCGCGAGGGCCCAGTACTTC
.	16	TRBJ2-1	TRBV2	.	CASSEIATQPYNEQFF	TGTGCCAGCAGTGAAATAGCGACGCAACCTTACAATGAGCAGTTCTTC
.	15	TRBJ1-2	TRBV7-9	.	CASSLDNRAHYGYTF	TGTGCCAGCAGCTTAGACAACAGGGCTCACTATGGCTACACCTTC
TRBD1	14	TRBJ1-1	TRBV5-6	.	CASSLWQGATEAFF	TGTGCCAGCAGCTTGTGGCAGGGGGCGACTGAAGCTTTCTTT
TRBD2	14	TRBJ2-7	TRBV27	.	CASRGHGTRYEQYF	TGTGCCAGCAGGGGCCATGGGACTAGGTACGAGCAGTACTTC
TRBD1	14	TRBJ2-3	TRBV6-5	.	CASNTGGASDTQYF	TGTGCCAGCAATACAGGGGGCGCCTCAGATACGCAGTATTTT
TRBD2	18	TRBJ2-3	TRBV7-3	.	CASSLIGLAGRHGDTQYF	TGTGCCAGCAGCTTAATAGGACTAGCGGGACGTCACGGAGATACGCAGTATTTT
.	13	TRBJ2-7	TRBV5-4	.	CASSRGSFNILYF	TGTGCCAGCAGCCGGGGATCATTCAATATCTTGTACTTC
.	15	TRBJ2-7	TRBV6-5	.	CASSSHGLGSYEQYF	TGTGCCAGCAGTTCGCACGGGCTTGGGTCCTACGAGCAGTACTTC
.	16	TRBJ2-6	TRBV1	.	CTSSQDEFSGANVLTF	TGCACCAGCAGCCAAGATGAGTTTTCTGGGGCCAACGTCCTGACTTTC
.	16	TRBJ2-2	TRBV7-2	.	CASSYRQGRGTGELFF	TGTGCCAGCAGCTACCGACAGGGGCGGGGGACCGGGGAGCTGTTTTTT
.	13	TRBJ1-3	TRBV4-1	.	CASSQSAGNTIYF	TGCGCCAGCAGCCAGTCGGCTGGAAACACCATATATTTT
TRBD2	17	TRBJ2-1	TRBV5-6	.	CASSLGFGTSDYNEQFF	TGTGCCAGCAGCTTGGGCTTCGGGACTAGCGACTACAATGAGCAGTTCTTC
.	15	TRBJ1-1	TRBV7-2	.	CASSISPGQATEAFF	TGTGCCAGCAGCATCTCGCCGGGACAAGCCACTGAAGCTTTCTTT
TRBD2	15	TRBJ2-7	TRBV28	.	CASGRPLAGEYEQYF	TGTGCCAGCGGCCGGCCGCTAGCGGGAGAGTACGAGCAGTACTTC
TRBD1	13	TRBJ1-2	TRBV28	.	CASSDRGAGGYTF	TGTGCCAGCAGTGACAGGGGTGCTGGTGGCTACACCTTC
.	12	TRBJ2-1	TRBV11-3	.	CASSPGLREQFF	TGTGCCAGCAGCCCCGGATTGCGGGAGCAGTTCTTC
.	16	TRBJ2-3	TRBV19	.	CASSIGRGRYTDTQYF	TGTGCCAGTAGTATCGGTCGGGGGAGATACACAGATACGCAGTATTTT
.	14	TRBJ1-1	TRBV5-1	.	CASSLAGRSTEAFF	TGCGCCAGCAGCTTGGCTGGGCGGAGCACTGAAGCTTTCTTT
.	13	TRBJ2-3	TRBV9	.	CASSPRTQDTQYF	TGTGCCAGCAGCCCGCGGACACAAGATACGCAGTATTTT
.	11	TRBJ1-4	TRBV28	.	CASQSGEKLFF	TGTGCCAGCCAATCAGGGGAAAAACTGTTTTTT
.	13	TRBJ1-1	TRBV5-8	once	CASSLLTARGAFF	TGTGCCAGCAGCTTGCTAACGGCCCGTGGGGCTTTCTTT
.	11	TRBJ2-7	TRBV30	.	CAWNSAYEQYF	TGTGCCTGGAACTCAGCCTACGAGCAGTACTTC
TRBD2	18	TRBJ2-7	TRBV5-1	.	CASSSRPQGLATDYEQYF	TGCGCCAGCAGCTCCAGGCCACAAGGACTAGCGACAGATTACGAGCAGTACTTC
.	14	TRBJ2-3	TRBV4-1	.	CASSLGQATDTQYF	TGCGCCAGCAGCCTCGGGCAGGCTACAGATACGCAGTATTTT
.	14	TRBJ2-2	TRBV6-6	.	CASKWGLGTGELFF	TGTGCCAGCAAGTGGGGGCTCGGCACCGGGGAGCTGTTTTTT
.	16	TRBJ2-5	TRBV6-5	.	CASSYSSPPPQETQYF	TGTGCCAGCAGTTACTCCTCCCCCCCACCTCAAGAGACCCAGTACTTC
TRBD1	14	TRBJ2-2	TRBV28	.	CASRGQVNTGELFF	TGTGCCAGCAGGGGACAGGTTAACACCGGGGAGCTGTTTTTT
.	14	TRBJ2-3	TRBV4-3	.	CASSQDASGGTQYF	TGCGCCAGCAGCCAAGACGCATCCGGAGGTACGCAGTATTTT
.	15	TRBJ1-3	TRBV6-5	once	CASSYSRSGGNTIYF	TGTGCCAGCAGTTACTCCCGATCTGGTGGAAACACCATATATTTT
TRBD1	15	TRBJ1-4	TRBV5-1	.	CASSSDRTFGEKLFF	TGCGCCAGCAGCTCGGACAGGACTTTTGGCGAAAAACTGTTTTTT
.	15	TRBJ1-2	TRBV19	.	CASRSSGALNYGYTF	TGTGCCAGTAGATCCTCAGGGGCCTTAAACTATGGCTACACCTTC
TRBD1	15	TRBJ1-5	TRBV19	.	CASSLTGGDNQPQHF	TGTGCCAGTAGTTTGACAGGGGGTGACAATCAGCCCCAGCATTTT
.	17	TRBJ2-6	TRBV12-5	.	CASGDGTKSSGANVLTF	TGTGCTAGTGGCGACGGGACAAAGAGCTCTGGGGCCAACGTCCTGACTTTC
TRBD1	14	TRBJ1-2	TRBV13	.	CASSPPGGAGGYTF	TGTGCCAGCAGCCCACCAGGGGGGGCCGGTGGCTACACCTTC
.	13	TRBJ2-7	TRBV5-5	once	CASARGGNYEQYF	TGTGCCAGCGCCAGGGGGGGAAACTACGAGCAGTACTTC
.	20	TRBJ2-6	TRBV5-3	.	CARSLHRFRDCISGANVLTF	TGTGCCAGAAGCTTGCACAGATTCCGGGACTGTATCTCTGGGGCCAACGTCCTGACTTTC
.	13	TRBJ1-1	TRBV4-2	few	CASSQVSATEAFF	TGTGCCAGCAGCCAAGTTTCTGCCACTGAAGCTTTCTTT
.	14	TRBJ1-1	TRBV19	.	CADVGSGRNTEAFF	TGTGCCGACGTCGGCTCTGGCAGGAACACTGAAGCTTTCTTT